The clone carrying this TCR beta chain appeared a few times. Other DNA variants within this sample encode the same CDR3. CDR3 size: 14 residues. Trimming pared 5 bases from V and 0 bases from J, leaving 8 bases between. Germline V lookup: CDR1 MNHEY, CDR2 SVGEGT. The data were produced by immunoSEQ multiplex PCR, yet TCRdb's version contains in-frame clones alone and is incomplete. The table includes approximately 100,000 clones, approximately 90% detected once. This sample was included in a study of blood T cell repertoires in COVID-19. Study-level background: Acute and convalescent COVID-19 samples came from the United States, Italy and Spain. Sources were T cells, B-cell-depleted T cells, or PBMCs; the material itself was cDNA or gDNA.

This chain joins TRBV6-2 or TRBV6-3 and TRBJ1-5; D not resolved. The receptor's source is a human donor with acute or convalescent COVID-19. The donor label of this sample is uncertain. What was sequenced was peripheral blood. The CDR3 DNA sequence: TGTGCCAGCAGTCAACAAAATAGCAATCAGCCCCAGCATTTT. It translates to CASSQQNSNQPQHF.